This entry features one T cell receptor beta chain sequence. The data were obtained in a study of cytomegalovirus exposure and HLA in healthy donors. Background on the study: Clustering assigned approximately 78% of the approximately 400 genotyped donors to the Caucasian-associated ancestry cluster.

The PCR used 60 Vbeta and 13 Jbeta primers. Clones were read by immunoSEQ multiplex PCR, and TCRdb kept only the in-frame ones, dropping some. This listing includes fewer than 85,000 clones. The CDR3 totals 18 residues. The germline CDR1 and CDR2 sequences are SEHNR and FQNEAQ (reference sequence). Trimming removed 0 bases from V and 7 bases from J; junction bases left unmatched: 11. The origin of this receptor is a man aged 50 or older in good health and CMV-seropositive. V and J are TRBV7-9 and TRBJ2-1, with 11 nucleotides matching TRBD2. Sequenced material: PBMCs. CDR3 loop: CASSLARGLAGGSNEQFF. CDR3 bases: TGTGCCAGCAGCTTAGCGAGAGGCCTAGCGGGAGGAAGTAATGAGCAGTTCTTC.